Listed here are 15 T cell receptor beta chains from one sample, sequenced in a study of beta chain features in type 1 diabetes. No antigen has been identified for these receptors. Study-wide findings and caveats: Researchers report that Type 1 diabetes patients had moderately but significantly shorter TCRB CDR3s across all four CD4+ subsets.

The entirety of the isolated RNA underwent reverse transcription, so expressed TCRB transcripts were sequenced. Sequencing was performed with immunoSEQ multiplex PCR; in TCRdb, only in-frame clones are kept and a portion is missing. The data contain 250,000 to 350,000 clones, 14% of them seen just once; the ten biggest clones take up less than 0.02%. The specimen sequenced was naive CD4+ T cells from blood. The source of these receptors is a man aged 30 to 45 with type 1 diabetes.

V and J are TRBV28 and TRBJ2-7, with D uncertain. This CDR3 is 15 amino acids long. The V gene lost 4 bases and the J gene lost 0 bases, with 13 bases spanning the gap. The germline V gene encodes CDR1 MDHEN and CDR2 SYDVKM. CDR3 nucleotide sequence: TGTGCCAGCAGTTCCTCTTACGTGAGCTCCTACGAGCAGTACTTC. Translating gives CASSSSYVSSYEQYF. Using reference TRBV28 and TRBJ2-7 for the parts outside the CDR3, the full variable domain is DVKVTQSSRYLVKRTGEKVFLECVQDMDHENMFWYRQDPGLGLRLIYFSYDVKMKEKGDIPEGYSVSREKKERFSLILESASTNQTSMYLCASSSSYVSSYEQYFGPGTRLTVT.

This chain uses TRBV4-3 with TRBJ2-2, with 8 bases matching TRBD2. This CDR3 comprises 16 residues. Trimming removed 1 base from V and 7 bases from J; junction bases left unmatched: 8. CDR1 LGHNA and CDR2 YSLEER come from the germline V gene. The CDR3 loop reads CASSQGKAGVVGELFF. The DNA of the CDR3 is TGCGCCAGCAGCCAAGGGAAAGCGGGAGTGGTCGGGGAGCTGTTTTTT.

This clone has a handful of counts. The CDR3 sequence: CASSLGQGRYNEQFF. The DNA of the CDR3 is TGTGCCAGCAGCCTAGGACAGGGGAGGTACAATGAGCAGTTCTTC. The chain carries TRBV11-2 and TRBJ2-1; 9 bases match TRBD1. CDR1 is SGHAT, CDR2 FQNNGV, per germline. The CDR3 contains 15 residues. The J segment lost 4 bases and the V segment lost 5 bases, leaving 6 bases of the junction unmatched.

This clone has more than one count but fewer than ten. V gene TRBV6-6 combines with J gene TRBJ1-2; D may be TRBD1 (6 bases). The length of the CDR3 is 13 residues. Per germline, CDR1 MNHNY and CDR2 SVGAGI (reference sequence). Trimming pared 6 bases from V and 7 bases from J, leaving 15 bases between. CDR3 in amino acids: CASRETQGIGYTF. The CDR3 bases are TGTGCCAGCAGAGAAACCCAGGGGATTGGCTACACCTTC.

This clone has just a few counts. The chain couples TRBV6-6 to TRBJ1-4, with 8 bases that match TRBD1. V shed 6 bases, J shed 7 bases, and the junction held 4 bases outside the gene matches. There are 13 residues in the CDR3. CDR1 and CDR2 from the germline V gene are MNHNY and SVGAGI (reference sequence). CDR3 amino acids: CASRQGVREKLFF. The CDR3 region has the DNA TGTGCCAGCAGACAGGGGGTTCGTGAAAAACTGTTTTTT.

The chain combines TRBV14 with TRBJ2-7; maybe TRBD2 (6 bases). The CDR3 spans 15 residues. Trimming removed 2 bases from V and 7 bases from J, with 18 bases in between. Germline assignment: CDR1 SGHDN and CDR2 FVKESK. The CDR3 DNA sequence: TGTGCCAGCAGCCAACCGGGACTGTTAAGAATAGAGCAGTACTTC. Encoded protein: CASSQPGLLRIEQYF.

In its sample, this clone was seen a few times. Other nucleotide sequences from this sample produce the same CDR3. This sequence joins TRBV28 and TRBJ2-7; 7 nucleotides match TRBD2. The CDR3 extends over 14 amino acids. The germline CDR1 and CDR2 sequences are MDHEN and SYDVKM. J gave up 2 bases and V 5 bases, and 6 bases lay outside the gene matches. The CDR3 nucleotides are TGTGCCAGCAGTCCCGGGGGGAGGACCTACGAGCAGTACTTC. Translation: CASSPGGRTYEQYF.

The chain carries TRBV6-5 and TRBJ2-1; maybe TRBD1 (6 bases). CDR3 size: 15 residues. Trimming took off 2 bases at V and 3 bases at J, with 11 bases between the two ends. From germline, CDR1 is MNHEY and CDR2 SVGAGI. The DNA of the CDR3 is TGTGCCAGCAGTTACGGACAGTCGGGCTACAATGAGCAGTTCTTC. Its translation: CASSYGQSGYNEQFF.

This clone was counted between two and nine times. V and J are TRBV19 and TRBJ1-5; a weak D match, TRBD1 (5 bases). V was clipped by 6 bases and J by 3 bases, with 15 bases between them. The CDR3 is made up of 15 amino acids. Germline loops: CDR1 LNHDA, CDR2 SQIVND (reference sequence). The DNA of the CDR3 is TGTGCCAGTAGGAGAGACAGCCTTCTCAATCAGCCCCAGCATTTT. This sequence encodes CASRRDSLLNQPQHF.

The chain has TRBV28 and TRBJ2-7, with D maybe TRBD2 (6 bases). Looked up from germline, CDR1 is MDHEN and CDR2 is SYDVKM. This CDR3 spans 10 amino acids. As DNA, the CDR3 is TGTAGCGGGTCCTCCTACGAGCAGTACTTC. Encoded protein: CSGSSYEQYF.

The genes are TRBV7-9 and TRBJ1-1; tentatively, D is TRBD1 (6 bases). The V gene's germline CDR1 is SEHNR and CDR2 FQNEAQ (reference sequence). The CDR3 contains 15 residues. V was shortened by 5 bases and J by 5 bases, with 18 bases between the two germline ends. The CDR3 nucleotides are TGTGCCAGCAGCCTAACTGGGGACGGGACAACTGAAGCTTTCTTT. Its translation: CASSLTGDGTTEAFF.

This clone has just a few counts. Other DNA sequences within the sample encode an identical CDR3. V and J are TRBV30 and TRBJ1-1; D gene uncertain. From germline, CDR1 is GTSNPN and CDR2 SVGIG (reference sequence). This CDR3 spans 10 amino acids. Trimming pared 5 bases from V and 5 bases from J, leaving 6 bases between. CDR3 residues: CAWGRTEAFF. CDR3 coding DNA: TGTGCCTGGGGCCGAACTGAAGCTTTCTTT.

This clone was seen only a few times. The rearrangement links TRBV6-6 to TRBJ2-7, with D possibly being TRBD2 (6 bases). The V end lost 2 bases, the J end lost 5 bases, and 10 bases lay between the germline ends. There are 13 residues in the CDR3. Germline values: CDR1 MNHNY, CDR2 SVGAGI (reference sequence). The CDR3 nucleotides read TGTGCCAGCAGTTACGGGGGGTACAACGAGCAGTACTTC. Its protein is CASSYGGYNEQYF.

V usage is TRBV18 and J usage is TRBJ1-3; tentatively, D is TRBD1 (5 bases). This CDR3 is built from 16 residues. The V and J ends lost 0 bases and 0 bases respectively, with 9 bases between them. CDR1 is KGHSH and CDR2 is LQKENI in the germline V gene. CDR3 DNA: TGTGCCAGCTCACCACCGAGGACAAGCTCTGGAAACACCATATATTTT. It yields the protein CASSPPRTSSGNTIYF.

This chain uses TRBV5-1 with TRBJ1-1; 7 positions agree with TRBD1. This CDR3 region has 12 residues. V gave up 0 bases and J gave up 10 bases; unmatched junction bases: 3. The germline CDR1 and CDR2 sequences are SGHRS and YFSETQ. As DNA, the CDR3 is TGCGCCAGCAGCTTGGGACAGGGTCGAGCTTTCTTT. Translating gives CASSLGQGRAFF. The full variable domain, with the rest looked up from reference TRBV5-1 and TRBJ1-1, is KAGVTQTPRYLIKTRGQQVTLSCSPISGHRSVSWYQQTPGQGLQFLFEYFSETQRNKGNFPGRFSGRQFSNSRSEMNVSTLELGDSALYLCASSLGQGRAFFGQGTRLTVV.